The 2 T cell receptor beta chains below were found in one sample sequenced in a study of T-cell memory formation after mild COVID-19. TCRdb fed the 5' RACE reads into MiXCR, producing one record per CDR3 protein. This sample has around 45,000 distinct CDR3 sequences; nearly 9.5% occur once, and the top ten carry roughly 10%. The sample was PBMCs or a T cell subset sorted from them (not recorded which). All receptors derive from an adult woman who had mild COVID-19 (a few samples of this study predate the infection). Cell type and time point are not known.

The rearrangement joins TRBV6-2 or TRBV6-3 to TRBJ1-5; 9 bases align to TRBD1. The V gene's germline CDR1 is MNHEY and CDR2 SVGEGT. CDR3 size: 15 residues. V shed 4 bases, J shed 4 bases, and the junction held 5 bases outside the gene matches. This CDR3 reads CASSSGQGPNQPQHF. The CDR3 DNA sequence: TGTGCCAGCAGTTCCGGACAGGGGCCTAATCAGCCCCAGCATTTT.

There are a few counts of this clonotype. This CDR3 is CASSLVLAGGTNEQFF. The CDR3, as DNA: TGCGCCAGCAGCTTGGTTCTAGCGGGGGGTACCAATGAGCAGTTCTTC. J is TRBJ2-1 and V is TRBV5-1; 11 bases map to TRBD2. Trimming cost V 0 bases and J 6 bases; bases outside gene matches: 5. The CDR3 contains 16 residues. The germline CDR1 and CDR2 sequences are SGHRS and YFSETQ. The complete variable domain, with remaining parts taken from reference TRBV5-1 and TRBJ2-1, reads KAGVTQTPRYLIKTRGQQVTLSCSPISGHRSVSWYQQTPGQGLQFLFEYFSETQRNKGNFPGRFSGRQFSNSRSEMNVSTLELGDSALYLCASSLVLAGGTNEQFFGPGTRLTVL.